The text below deals with one T cell receptor (beta chain). Its antigen is not identified. Amplified regions were TCR beta CDR3 sequences from RNA transcripts. HTBI primers drove first-round RT-PCR of the TCR CDR3. Via MiXCR, TCRdb re-called the multiplex PCR reads, giving one row per CDR3 protein. The table records under 250,000 distinct CDR3 sequences, about 25% of them present only once. These data belong to a study of T cells in Graves' hyperthyroidism and ophthalmopathy. Across the whole study: The blood sample was taken at first diagnosis, before treatment began. Study-wide points: Most expanded thyroid clonotypes above 0.001 also appeared in blood.

Diagnostic decisions used clinical symptoms, serum thyroxine and TRAb, thyroid ultrasound and orbital computed tomography. This CDR3 comprises 16 residues. The germline gives CDR1 LNHNV, CDR2 YYDKDF (reference sequence). Trimming took off 1 base at V and 2 bases at J, with 15 bases between the two ends. The sample consisted of blood. The gene calls are TRBV15 and TRBJ2-7, with D possibly being TRBD2 (5 bases). This receptor was taken from a middle-aged woman with Graves' ophthalmopathy. The CDR3 loop reads CATSRGASEAAYEQYF. The CDR3, as DNA: TGTGCCACCAGCAGAGGGGCCTCGGAGGCCGCCTACGAGCAGTACTTC.